The next 23 T cell receptor beta chains were all read from a single sample in a study of blood T cell repertoires in COVID-19. Using immunoSEQ multiplex PCR, the repertoire was profiled, and TCRdb retains in-frame clones only, with some absent. The sample comprises fewer than 350,000 clones, around 89% of which are singletons, and 4.6% rests with the top ten. Sequencing was carried out using peripheral blood. These receptor sequences come from a man in his forties with acute or convalescent COVID-19.

This sequence joins TRBV29-1 and TRBJ2-4; possible D gene TRBD2, 7 bases. V was clipped by 3 bases and J by 10 bases, with 16 bases between them. The germline gives CDR1 SQVTM, CDR2 ANQGSEA. The CDR3 runs to 13 residues. The CDR3 spells CSVEARGAGIQYF. CDR3 nucleotides: TGCAGCGTTGAGGCTCGGGGGGCCGGAATTCAGTACTTC. The entire variable domain, with the rest obtained from reference TRBV29-1 and TRBJ2-4, is as follows: SAVISQKPSRDICQRGTSLTIQCQVDSQVTMMFWYRQQPGQSLTLIATANQGSEATYESGFVIDKFPISRPNLTFSTLTVSNMSPEDSSIYLCSVEARGAGIQYFGAGTRLSVL.

This chain joins TRBV18 and TRBJ1-1; unclear D gene. The CDR3 is 13 amino acids. Trimming removed 5 bases at V and 1 base at J, with 8 bases between. Looked up from germline, CDR1 is KGHSH and CDR2 is LQKENI. CDR3 residues: CASSYSPNTEAFF. CDR3 coding DNA: TGTGCCAGCTCATATAGTCCGAACACTGAAGCTTTCTTT.

J is TRBJ1-5 and V is TRBV10-2; 8 positions agree with TRBD1. Germline CDR1 and CDR2: WSHSY and SAAADI. The trim removed 5 bases at V and 5 bases at J, leaving 2 bases unmatched. The CDR3 contains 13 residues. DNA of the CDR3: TGCGCCAGCAGTCTGACAGGGGATCAGCCCCAGCATTTT. Translated, it gives CASSLTGDQPQHF.

The chain is built from TRBV12-3 or TRBV12-4 and TRBJ1-2; D call uncertain. Deletions cut 3 bases from V and 6 bases from J, with 11 bases between. This CDR3 contains 13 residues. In DNA form, the CDR3 reads TGTGCCAGCAGTTTGGGGAGGAGGGATGGCTACACCTTC. Amino acid sequence: CASSLGRRDGYTF.

This clone was recorded once. The V gene is TRBV5-6, the J gene TRBJ1-1, with unresolved D. This CDR3 is 14 amino acids long. Trimming left V 1 base short and J 9 bases short, with 16 bases between. Germline V lookup: CDR1 SGHDT, CDR2 YYEEEE. The CDR3: CASSLLSGERQAFF. As DNA, the CDR3 is TGTGCCAGCAGCTTGTTGTCCGGGGAGAGACAAGCTTTCTTT.

This clone was counted only a few times. The rearrangement joins TRBV5-1 to TRBJ2-7; D possibly corresponds to TRBD2 (6 bases). Trimming left V 4 bases short and J 3 bases short, with 11 bases between. Germline CDR1 reads SGHRS; CDR2 reads YFSETQ. This CDR3 has 13 residues. CDR3: CASSLIGSYEQYF. DNA of the CDR3: TGCGCCAGCAGCCTTATCGGGAGCTACGAGCAGTACTTC.

In its sample, this clone was seen once. The J gene is TRBJ2-1, the V gene TRBV2; 8 positions match TRBD2. This CDR3 is 16 amino acids long. V shed 8 bases, J shed 6 bases, and the junction held 15 bases outside the gene matches. The germline CDR1 and CDR2 sequences are SNHLY and FYNNEI. The DNA for the CDR3 is TGTGCCAGCGATATGTATGGCGGGGGGTTGGGCAATGAGCAGTTCTTC. Translation: CASDMYGGGLGNEQFF.

V and J are TRBV5-6 and TRBJ2-2; D perhaps matches TRBD1 (5 bases). Trimming took off 4 bases at V and 6 bases at J, with 19 bases between the two ends. This CDR3 is 16 amino acids long. Per the germline V gene, CDR1 is SGHDT and CDR2 is YYEEEE. The CDR3 DNA sequence: TGTGCCAGCAGCCCCACTTGGGGCGTTGGTTCCGGGGAGCTGTTTTTT. This encodes CASSPTWGVGSGELFF.

The chain employs TRBV5-1 and TRBJ1-2, with D maybe TRBD1 (5 bases). Between the trimmed V and J ends, which lost 5 bases and 9 bases, there was a span of 14 bases. Germline V gene sequence: CDR1 SGHRS, CDR2 YFSETQ. The CDR3 covers 12 residues. The CDR3 reads CASSRGGTSYTF. The CDR3 DNA reads as TGCGCCAGCAGTCGGGGGGGGACGAGCTACACCTTC.

V gene TRBV5-5 combines with J gene TRBJ1-1; a possible D gene is TRBD1 (5 bases). The V gene's germline CDR1 is SGHKS and CDR2 YYEKEE (reference sequence). V lost 5 bases and J lost 2, with 16 bases in between. The CDR3 contains 15 residues. CDR3 nucleotide sequence: TGTGCCAGCAGTCCAGTAATAGGGGCTAACACTGAAGCTTTCTTT. Its protein product is CASSPVIGANTEAFF.

This clone was seen once. V and J are TRBV24-1 and TRBJ2-7, with D perhaps matching TRBD1 (7 bases). The CDR3 is made up of 18 amino acids. V lost 0 bases and J 4 bases, leaving 21 bases between the germline ends. CDR1 is KGHDR, CDR2 SFDVKD, per germline. This chain's CDR3 is CATSDLRGMRQGGYEQYF. DNA of the CDR3: TGTGCCACCAGTGATTTGCGGGGTATGAGACAGGGAGGATACGAGCAGTACTTC.

This chain connects TRBV2 to TRBJ2-1; D might be TRBD1 (6 bases). The V end was cut by 6 bases, the J end by 5 bases, with 8 bases between. This CDR3 spans 12 amino acids. Germline V lookup: CDR1 SNHLY, CDR2 FYNNEI. CDR3 sequence reads: CASRRQDNEQFF. The DNA of the CDR3 is TGTGCCAGCAGGAGACAGGACAATGAGCAGTTCTTC.

This clone was found a few times. V and J are TRBV30 and TRBJ1-4; TRBD1 is a possible D gene (6 bases). This CDR3 spans 17 amino acids. Germline V gene sequence: CDR1 GTSNPN, CDR2 SVGIG (reference sequence). V lost 2 bases and J 0 bases, leaving 16 bases between the germline ends. CDR3 bases: TGTGCCTGGAGTCCACGGGGGGGGGCACCAACTAATGAAAAACTGTTTTTT. Its protein product is CAWSPRGGAPTNEKLFF.

The CDR3 sequence is CAILRQGLTRDTQYF. In DNA, the CDR3 is TGTGCCATCCTCAGACAGGGTCTCACTCGTGATACGCAGTATTTT. The chain uses TRBV2 and TRBJ2-3; 7 nucleotides align to TRBD1. The CDR3 runs to 15 residues. Unmatched junction bases numbered 16, after V lost 10 bases and J lost 6 bases. Germline loops: CDR1 SNHLY, CDR2 FYNNEI.

The chain has TRBV5-6 and TRBJ2-6, with D perhaps matching TRBD2 (5 bases). V was trimmed by 0 bases and J by 3 bases, leaving 7 bases between them. In germline, CDR1 is SGHDT, CDR2 YYEEEE. The CDR3 covers 15 residues. CDR3 residues: CASSLAAGGANVLTF. The CDR3, as DNA: TGTGCCAGCAGCTTGGCCGCGGGTGGGGCCAACGTCCTGACTTTC.

The chain couples TRBV11-2 to TRBJ2-1; 16 bases match TRBD2. Germline V CDR1 and CDR2: SGHAT, FQNNGV. The length of the CDR3 is 18 residues. V shed 9 bases and J 2 bases; nucleotides not matched to a gene: 10. The CDR3 sequence is CASYTGLAGGLTYNEQFF. In DNA form, the CDR3 reads TGTGCCAGTTATACGGGACTAGCGGGGGGGCTTACCTACAATGAGCAGTTCTTC.

This chain uses TRBV29-1 with TRBJ1-1; D is unresolved. V shed 1 base and J shed 5 bases, with 11 bases lying between them. This CDR3 is built from 13 residues. The germline CDR1 and CDR2 sequences are SQVTM and ANQGSEA. The CDR3, as DNA: TGCAGCGTTGAAGCGCAAGTGGAGACTGAAGCTTTCTTT. It encodes CSVEAQVETEAFF.

The chain joins TRBV30 to TRBJ1-1, with 7 bases aligning to TRBD1. Germline CDR1 and CDR2: GTSNPN and SVGIG (reference sequence). J lost 5 bases, V lost 0 bases, and 6 bases had no gene match. The CDR3 totals 14 residues. The CDR3 sequence is CAWSVGGRRTEAFF. CDR3 sequence (DNA): TGTGCCTGGAGTGTAGGGGGCCGGAGGACTGAAGCTTTCTTT.

J is TRBJ1-3 and V is TRBV2; D is unclear. Deletions cut 4 bases from V and 4 bases from J, with 11 bases between. Germline CDR1 is SNHLY and CDR2 is FYNNEI. CDR3 length: 14 residues. The DNA for the CDR3 is TGTGCCAGCAGTGCGACTCTACTCGGAAACACCATATATTTT. This sequence encodes CASSATLLGNTIYF.

The chain has TRBV5-1 and TRBJ1-6; TRBD1 agrees at 7 bases. CDR3 length: 15 amino acids. J was trimmed by 7 bases and V by 4 bases; bases with no gene match: 8. Germline values: CDR1 SGHRS, CDR2 YFSETQ. As DNA, the CDR3 is TGCGCCAGCAGCGCGACGACAGGGTCCAATTCACCCCTCCACTTT. It codes for CASSATTGSNSPLHF.

This chain joins TRBV2 and TRBJ1-2; D possibly corresponds to TRBD1 (5 bases). The CDR3 contains 14 residues. Per the germline V gene, CDR1 is SNHLY and CDR2 is FYNNEI. With 6 bases removed from V and 8 bases from J, the gap between germline ends came to 19 bases. The CDR3 bases are TGTGCCAGCAGAGAAATTCCAGGGTTCGGGGGCTACACCTTC. Protein: CASREIPGFGGYTF.

Written as DNA, the CDR3 is TGTGCCAGCAGCTGGACAGGGGAATTGGGCTACACCTTC. This translates into CASSWTGELGYTF. The chain couples TRBV14 to TRBJ1-2; TRBD1 aligns across 9 bases. This CDR3 is 13 amino acids long. Trimming at V came to 5 bases and at J to 8 bases, leaving 6 bases not matched to a gene. Germline CDR1 reads SGHDN; CDR2 reads FVKESK.

In this sample, this clone turned up once. The chain couples TRBV3-1 (or the pseudogene TRBV3-2) to TRBJ1-1; 9 positions agree with TRBD1. The CDR3 consists of 13 residues. The germline V gene has CDR1 LGHDT and CDR2 YNNKEL (reference sequence). With 2 bases clipped from V and 8 bases from J, the junction kept 3 bases outside the gene matches. CDR3 sequence: CASSQTGGREAFF. The CDR3 DNA follows: TGTGCCAGCAGCCAAACAGGGGGCCGAGAAGCTTTCTTT.